This T cell receptor beta chain emerged from a study of T-cell memory formation after mild COVID-19. On this clonotype itself: Its antigen is as yet unknown.

The CDR3 covers 19 residues. Germline loops: CDR1 LGHNA, CDR2 YSLEER. V lost 0 bases and J lost 3, with 20 bases in between. Study-level findings and limits: For contracting clones, CD4+ ones sat mainly in CM and EM, CD8+ in EMRA. Whether day 37 second-wave clones are SARS-CoV-2-specific was not confirmed. Contracting clones from day 15 to 85 showed balanced CD4/CD8; later expanders favored CD4+.

5'RACE with constant-segment primers yielded barcoded, UMI-tagged TCR alpha and TCR beta cDNA libraries. Using its own MiXCR run on the 5' RACE reads, TCRdb lists one record per CDR3 protein. The sample consists of roughly 150,000 distinct CDR3 sequences, 14% of them appearing once. Input material: PBMCs or a T cell subset sorted from them (not recorded which). V and J are TRBV4-3 and TRBJ1-4; D ambiguous. This receptor was identified in an adult woman who had mild COVID-19 (a few samples of this study predate the infection). Cell type and time point are not known. CDR3 sequence: CASSQDTPNAGKSNEKLFF. The CDR3 coding sequence is TGCGCCAGCAGCCAAGATACGCCCAACGCCGGGAAGTCTAATGAAAAACTGTTTTTT.